This T cell receptor (beta chain) is from a study of cytomegalovirus exposure and HLA in healthy donors. PCR primers comprised 60 Vbeta and 13 Jbeta primers. Assay used: immunoSEQ multiplex PCR; TCRdb lists only in-frame clones, some missing. This repertoire shows some 120,000 clones, less than 85% found once; its top ten account for 2.1%. Trimming removed 4 bases from V and 4 bases from J, with 17 bases in between. The CDR3 covers 16 residues. Germline V lookup: CDR1 SGHAT, CDR2 FQNNGV. The chain joins TRBV11-2 to TRBJ2-1, with D possibly being TRBD2 (6 bases). This receptor was identified in a woman aged 40 to 50 in good health and CMV-seropositive. Input material: PBMCs. CDR3 region: CASSSLLGRGYNEQFF. The DNA for the CDR3 is TGTGCCAGCAGCTCCCTCCTGGGGCGGGGATACAATGAGCAGTTCTTC.